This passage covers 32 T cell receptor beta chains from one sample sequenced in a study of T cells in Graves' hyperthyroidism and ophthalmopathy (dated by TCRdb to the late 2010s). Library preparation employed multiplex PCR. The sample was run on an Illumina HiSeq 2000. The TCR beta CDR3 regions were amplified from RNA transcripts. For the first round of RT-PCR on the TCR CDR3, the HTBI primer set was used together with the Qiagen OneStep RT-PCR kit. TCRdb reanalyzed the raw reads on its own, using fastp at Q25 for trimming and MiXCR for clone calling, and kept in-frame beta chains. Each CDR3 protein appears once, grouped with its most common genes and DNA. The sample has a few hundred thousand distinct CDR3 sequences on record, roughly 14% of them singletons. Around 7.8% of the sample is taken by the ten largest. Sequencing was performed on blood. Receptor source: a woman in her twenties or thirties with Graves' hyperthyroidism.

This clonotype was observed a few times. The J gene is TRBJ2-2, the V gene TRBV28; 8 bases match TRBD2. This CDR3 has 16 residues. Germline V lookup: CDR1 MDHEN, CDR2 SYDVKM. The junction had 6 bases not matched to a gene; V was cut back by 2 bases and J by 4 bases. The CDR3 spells CASSLGTGGGTGELFF. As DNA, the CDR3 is TGTGCCAGCAGTTTAGGGACGGGGGGGGGCACCGGGGAGCTGTTTTTT.

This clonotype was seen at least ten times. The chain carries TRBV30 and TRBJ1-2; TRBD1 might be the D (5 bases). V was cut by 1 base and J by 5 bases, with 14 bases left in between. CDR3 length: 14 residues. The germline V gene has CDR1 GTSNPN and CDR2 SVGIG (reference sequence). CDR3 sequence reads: CAWSAQWGEYGYTF. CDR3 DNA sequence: TGTGCCTGGAGTGCCCAATGGGGGGAGTATGGCTACACCTTC.

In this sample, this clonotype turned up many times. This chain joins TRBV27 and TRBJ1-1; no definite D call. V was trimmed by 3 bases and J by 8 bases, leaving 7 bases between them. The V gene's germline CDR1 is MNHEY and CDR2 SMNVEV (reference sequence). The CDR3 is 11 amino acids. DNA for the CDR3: TGTGCCAGCAGTTTCGGTCAGGAAGCTTTCTTT. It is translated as CASSFGQEAFF.

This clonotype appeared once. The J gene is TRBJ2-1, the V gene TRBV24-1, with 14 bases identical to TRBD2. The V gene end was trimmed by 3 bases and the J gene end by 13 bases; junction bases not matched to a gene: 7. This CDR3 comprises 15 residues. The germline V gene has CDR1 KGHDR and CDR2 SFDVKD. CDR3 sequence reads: CATSDPGLAGELQFF. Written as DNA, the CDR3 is TGTGCCACCAGTGATCCGGGACTAGCGGGAGAACTCCAGTTCTTC.

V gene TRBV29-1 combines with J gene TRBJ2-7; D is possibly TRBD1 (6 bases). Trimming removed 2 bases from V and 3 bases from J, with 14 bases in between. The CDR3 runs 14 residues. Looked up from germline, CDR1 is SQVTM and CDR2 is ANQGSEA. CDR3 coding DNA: TGCAGCGTTGAACAGGGGACGGACCTCTACGAGCAGTACTTC. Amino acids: CSVEQGTDLYEQYF.

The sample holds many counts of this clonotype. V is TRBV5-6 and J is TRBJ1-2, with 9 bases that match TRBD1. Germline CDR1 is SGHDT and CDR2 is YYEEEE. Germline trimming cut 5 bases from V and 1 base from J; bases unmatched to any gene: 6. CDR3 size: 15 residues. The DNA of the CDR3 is TGTGCCAGCAGATACCCGGGACAGGGTAACTATGGCTACACCTTC. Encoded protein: CASRYPGQGNYGYTF.

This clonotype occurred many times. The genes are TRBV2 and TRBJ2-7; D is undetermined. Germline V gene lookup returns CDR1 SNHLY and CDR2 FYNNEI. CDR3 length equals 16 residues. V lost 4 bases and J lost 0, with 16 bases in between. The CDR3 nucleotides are TGTGCCAGCAGTGGAGACATTAACAAAAGCTCCTACGAGCAGTACTTC. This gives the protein CASSGDINKSSYEQYF.

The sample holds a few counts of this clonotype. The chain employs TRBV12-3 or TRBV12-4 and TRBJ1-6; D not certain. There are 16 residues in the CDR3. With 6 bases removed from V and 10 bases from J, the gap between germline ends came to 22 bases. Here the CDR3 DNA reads TGTGCCAGCAGCTTCTCGTACGGGTCCTACGGGTCACCCCTCCACTTT. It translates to CASSFSYGSYGSPLHF.

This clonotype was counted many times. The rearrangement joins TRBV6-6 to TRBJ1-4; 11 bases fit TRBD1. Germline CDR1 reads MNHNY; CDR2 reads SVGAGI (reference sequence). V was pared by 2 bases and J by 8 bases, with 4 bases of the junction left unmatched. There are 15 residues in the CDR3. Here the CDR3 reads CASSYLRDRGEKLFF. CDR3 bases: TGTGCCAGCAGTTACCTCCGGGACAGGGGGGAAAAACTGTTTTTT.

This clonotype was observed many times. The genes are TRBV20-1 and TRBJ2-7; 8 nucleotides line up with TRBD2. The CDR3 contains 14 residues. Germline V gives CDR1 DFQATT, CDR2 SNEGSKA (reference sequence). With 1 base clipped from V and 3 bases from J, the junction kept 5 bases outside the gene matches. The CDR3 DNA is TGCAGTGCTAGAGGAGCGGGACTAGTCTACGAGCAGTACTTC. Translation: CSARGAGLVYEQYF.

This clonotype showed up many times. CDR3 protein: CASSLPRTRDHEQYF. For the CDR3, the DNA is TGTGCCAGCAGTTTACCCCGCACCCGAGACCACGAGCAGTACTTC. The chain joins TRBV28 to TRBJ2-7; D gene uncertain. The length of the CDR3 is 15 residues. The V gene's germline CDR1 is MDHEN and CDR2 SYDVKM. V lost 2 bases and J 5 bases, leaving 16 bases between the germline ends.

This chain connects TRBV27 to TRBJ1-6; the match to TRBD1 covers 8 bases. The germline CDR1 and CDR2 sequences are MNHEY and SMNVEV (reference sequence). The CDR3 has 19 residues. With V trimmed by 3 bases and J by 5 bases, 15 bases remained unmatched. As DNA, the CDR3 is TGTGCCAGCAGTTTTGGGGGCAGGGGGCGCTCCCGGGATAATTCACCCCTCCACTTT. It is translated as CASSFGGRGRSRDNSPLHF.

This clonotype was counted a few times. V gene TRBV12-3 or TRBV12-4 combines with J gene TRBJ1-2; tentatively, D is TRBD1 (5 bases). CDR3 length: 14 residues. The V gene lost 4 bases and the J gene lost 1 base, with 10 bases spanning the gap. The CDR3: CASSSPTDNYGYTF. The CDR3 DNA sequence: TGTGCCAGCAGTTCCCCGACAGATAACTATGGCTACACCTTC.

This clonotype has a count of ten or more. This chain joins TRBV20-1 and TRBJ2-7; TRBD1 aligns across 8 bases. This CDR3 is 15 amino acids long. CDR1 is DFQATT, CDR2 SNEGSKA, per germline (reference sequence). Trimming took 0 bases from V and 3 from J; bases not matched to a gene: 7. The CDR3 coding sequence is TGCAGTGCTAGAGATTATGGGACAGGAATCTACGAGCAGTACTTC. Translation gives CSARDYGTGIYEQYF.

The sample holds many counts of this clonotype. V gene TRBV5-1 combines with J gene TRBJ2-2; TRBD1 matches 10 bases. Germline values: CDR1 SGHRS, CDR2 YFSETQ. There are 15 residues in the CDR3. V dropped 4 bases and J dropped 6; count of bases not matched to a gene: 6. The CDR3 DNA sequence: TGCGCCAGCAGCCAGGGACAGGGGCGCGCCGGGGAGCTGTTTTTT. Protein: CASSQGQGRAGELFF.

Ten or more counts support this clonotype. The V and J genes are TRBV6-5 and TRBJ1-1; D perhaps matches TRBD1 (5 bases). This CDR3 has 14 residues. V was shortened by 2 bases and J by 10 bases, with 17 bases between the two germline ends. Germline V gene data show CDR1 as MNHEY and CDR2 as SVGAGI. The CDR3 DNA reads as TGTGCCAGCAGTTACCAGCGGACAACCCTCGTAGCTTTCTTT. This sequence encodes CASSYQRTTLVAFF.

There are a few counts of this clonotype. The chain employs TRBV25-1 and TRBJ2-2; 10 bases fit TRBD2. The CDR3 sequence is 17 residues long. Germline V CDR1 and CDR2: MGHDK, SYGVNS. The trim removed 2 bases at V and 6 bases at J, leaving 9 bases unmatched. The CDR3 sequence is CASSEGVASGSSGELFF. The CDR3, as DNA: TGTGCCAGCAGTGAAGGAGTAGCTAGCGGGAGCTCCGGGGAGCTGTTTTTT.

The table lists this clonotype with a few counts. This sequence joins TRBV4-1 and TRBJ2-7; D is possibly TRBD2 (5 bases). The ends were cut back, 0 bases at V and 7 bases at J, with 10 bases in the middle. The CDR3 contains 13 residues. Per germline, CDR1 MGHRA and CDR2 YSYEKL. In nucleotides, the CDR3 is TGCGCCAGCAGCCAAGACCAGTGGAGGGAGCAGTACTTC. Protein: CASSQDQWREQYF.

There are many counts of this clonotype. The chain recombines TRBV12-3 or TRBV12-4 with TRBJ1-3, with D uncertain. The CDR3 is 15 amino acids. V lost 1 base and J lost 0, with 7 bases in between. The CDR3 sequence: CASSLVESSGNTIYF. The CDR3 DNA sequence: TGTGCCAGCAGTTTAGTTGAGAGCTCTGGAAACACCATATATTTT.

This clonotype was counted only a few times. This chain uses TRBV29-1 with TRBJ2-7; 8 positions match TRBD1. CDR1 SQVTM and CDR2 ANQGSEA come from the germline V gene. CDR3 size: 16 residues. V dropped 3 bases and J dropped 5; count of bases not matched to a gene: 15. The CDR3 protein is CSVDGQGATRIHEQYF. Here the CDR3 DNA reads TGCAGCGTTGATGGGCAGGGGGCCACGAGGATCCACGAGCAGTACTTC.

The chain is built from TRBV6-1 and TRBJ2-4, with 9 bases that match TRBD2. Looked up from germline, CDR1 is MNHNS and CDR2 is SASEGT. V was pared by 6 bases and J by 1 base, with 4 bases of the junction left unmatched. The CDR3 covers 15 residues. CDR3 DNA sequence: TGTGCCAGCAGGGGGGGACTAGCTGCCAAAAACATTCAGTACTTC. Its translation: CASRGGLAAKNIQYF.

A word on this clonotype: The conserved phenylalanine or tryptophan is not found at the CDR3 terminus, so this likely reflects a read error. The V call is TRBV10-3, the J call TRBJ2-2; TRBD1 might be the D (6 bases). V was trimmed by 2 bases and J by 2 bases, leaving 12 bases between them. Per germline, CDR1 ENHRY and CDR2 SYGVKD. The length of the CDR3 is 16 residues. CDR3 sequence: CAISERRGSNTGELFS. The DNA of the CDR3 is TGTGCCATCAGTGAGCGTAGGGGGTCCAACACCGGGGAGCTGTTTTCT.

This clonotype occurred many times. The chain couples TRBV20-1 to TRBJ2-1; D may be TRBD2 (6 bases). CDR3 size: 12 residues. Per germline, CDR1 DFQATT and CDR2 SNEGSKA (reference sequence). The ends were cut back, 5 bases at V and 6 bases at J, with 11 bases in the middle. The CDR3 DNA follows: TGCAGTGCTTCCGGGACTTTCAATGAGCAGTTCTTC. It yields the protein CSASGTFNEQFF.

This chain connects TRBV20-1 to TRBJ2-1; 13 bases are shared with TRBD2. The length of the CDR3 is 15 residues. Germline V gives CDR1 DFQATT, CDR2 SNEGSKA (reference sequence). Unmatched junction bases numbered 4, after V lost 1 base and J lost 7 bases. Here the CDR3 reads CSARGLLAGGNEQFF. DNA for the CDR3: TGCAGTGCTAGAGGGCTACTAGCGGGAGGGAATGAGCAGTTCTTC.

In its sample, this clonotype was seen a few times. The CDR3 here is CASSLDRGEGTEAFF. For the CDR3, the DNA is TGTGCCAGCAGCTTGGACAGGGGAGAAGGAACTGAAGCTTTCTTT. The chain employs TRBV5-5 and TRBJ1-1; TRBD1 matches at 7 bases. V shed 0 bases and J 5 bases; nucleotides not matched to a gene: 7. Germline V gene data show CDR1 as SGHKS and CDR2 as YYEKEE (reference sequence). The CDR3 is 15 residues long. Combining the CDR3 with reference TRBV5-5 and TRBJ1-1 gives the whole variable domain DAGVTQSPTHLIKTRGQQVTLRCSPISGHKSVSWYQQVLGQGPQFIFQYYEKEERGRGNFPDRFSARQFPNYSSELNVNALLLGDSALYLCASSLDRGEGTEAFFGQGTRLTVV.

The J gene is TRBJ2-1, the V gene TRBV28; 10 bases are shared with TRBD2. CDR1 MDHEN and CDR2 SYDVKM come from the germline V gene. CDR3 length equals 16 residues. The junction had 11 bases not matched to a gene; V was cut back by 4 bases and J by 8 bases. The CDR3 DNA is TGTGCCAGCAGTTCTTCCCCCCTAGCGGGAGCATATGAGCAGTTCTTC. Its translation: CASSSSPLAGAYEQFF.

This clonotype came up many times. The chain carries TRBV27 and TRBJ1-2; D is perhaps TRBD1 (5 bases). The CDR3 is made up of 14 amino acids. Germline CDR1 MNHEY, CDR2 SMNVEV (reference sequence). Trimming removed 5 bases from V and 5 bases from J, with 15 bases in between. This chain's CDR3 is CASSVRGSSYGYTF. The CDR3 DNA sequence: TGTGCCAGCAGTGTACGGGGGTCCTCTTATGGCTACACCTTC.

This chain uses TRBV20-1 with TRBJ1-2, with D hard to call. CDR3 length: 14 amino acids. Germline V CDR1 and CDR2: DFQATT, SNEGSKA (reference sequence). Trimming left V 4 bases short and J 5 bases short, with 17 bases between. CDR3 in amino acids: CSAIALGSSYGYTF. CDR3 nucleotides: TGCAGTGCTATAGCTCTGGGGTCCTCTTATGGCTACACCTTC.

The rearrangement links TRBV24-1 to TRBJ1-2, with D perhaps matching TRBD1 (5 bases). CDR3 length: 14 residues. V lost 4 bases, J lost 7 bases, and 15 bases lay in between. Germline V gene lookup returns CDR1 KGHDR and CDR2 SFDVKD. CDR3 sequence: CATSEAGSHSGYTF. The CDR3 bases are TGTGCCACCAGTGAGGCAGGGTCTCATTCTGGCTACACCTTC.

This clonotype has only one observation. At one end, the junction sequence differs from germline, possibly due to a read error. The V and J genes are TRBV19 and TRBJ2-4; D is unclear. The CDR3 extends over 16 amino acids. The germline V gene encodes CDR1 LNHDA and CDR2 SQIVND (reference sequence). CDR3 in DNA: TGTGCCAGTAGTAAGGACGCTAGGTTGGCCAAAACCATTCAGTACTTC. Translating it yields CASSKDARLAKTIQYF.

The CDR3: CASSQDGAPHNEQFF. The CDR3 DNA is TGTGCCAGCAGCCAAGACGGAGCCCCCCACAATGAGCAGTTCTTC. The V and J genes are TRBV3-1 and TRBJ2-1; no definite D call. This CDR3 is built from 15 residues. Trimming took 0 bases from V and 5 from J, leaving 11 bases between them. Looked up from germline, CDR1 is LGHDT and CDR2 is YNNKEL (reference sequence).

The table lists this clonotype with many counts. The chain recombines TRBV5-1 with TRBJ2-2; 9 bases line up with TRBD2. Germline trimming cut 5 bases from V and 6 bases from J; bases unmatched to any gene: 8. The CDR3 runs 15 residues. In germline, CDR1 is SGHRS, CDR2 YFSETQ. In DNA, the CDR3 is TGCGCCAGCAGTTTTAGCGGGAGCGTCGCCGGGGAGCTGTTTTTT. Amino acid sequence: CASSFSGSVAGELFF.